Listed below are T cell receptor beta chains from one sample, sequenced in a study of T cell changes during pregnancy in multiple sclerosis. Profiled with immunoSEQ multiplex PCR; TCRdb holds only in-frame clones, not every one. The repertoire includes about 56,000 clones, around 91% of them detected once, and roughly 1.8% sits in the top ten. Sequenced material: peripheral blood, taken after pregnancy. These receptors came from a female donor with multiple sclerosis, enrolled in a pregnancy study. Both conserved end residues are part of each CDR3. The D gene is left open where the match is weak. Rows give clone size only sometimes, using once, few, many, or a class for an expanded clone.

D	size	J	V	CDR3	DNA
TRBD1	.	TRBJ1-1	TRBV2	CASTWTGGYEAFF	TGTGCCAGCACCTGGACAGGGGGGTATGAAGCTTTCTTT
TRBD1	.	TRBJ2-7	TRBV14	CASSQTNRGHSYEQYF	TGTGCCAGCAGCCAAACTAACAGGGGGCACTCCTACGAGCAGTACTTC
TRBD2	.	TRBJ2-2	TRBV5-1	CASSRSGAGGTNTGELFF	TGCGCCAGCAGCCGATCGGGAGCGGGGGGAACTAACACCGGGGAGCTGTTTTTT
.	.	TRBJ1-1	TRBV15	CATSRARSKNTEAFF	TGTGCCACCAGCAGAGCCAGGTCTAAGAACACTGAAGCTTTCTTT
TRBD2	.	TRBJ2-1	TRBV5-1	CASSLGVAGGNEQFF	TGCGCCAGCAGCTTGGGGGTAGCGGGGGGCAATGAGCAGTTCTTC
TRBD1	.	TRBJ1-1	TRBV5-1	CASNGQGDTEAFF	TGCGCCAGCAACGGACAGGGCGACACTGAAGCTTTCTTT
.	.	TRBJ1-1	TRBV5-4	CASSRGVMNTEAFF	TGTGCCAGCAGCAGGGGTGTAATGAACACTGAAGCTTTCTTT
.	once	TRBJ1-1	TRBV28	CASSWGRGTEAFF	TGTGCCAGCAGTTGGGGGCGTGGGACTGAAGCTTTCTTT
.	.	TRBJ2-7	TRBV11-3	CASSLGAALGDEQYF	TGTGCCAGCAGCTTAGGGGCCGCGTTAGGGGACGAGCAGTACTTC
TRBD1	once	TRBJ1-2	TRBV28	CASWTGDGYTF	TGTGCCAGCTGGACAGGGGACGGCTACACCTTC
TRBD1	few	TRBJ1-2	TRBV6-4	CASRPHLFSQGAHGYTF	TGTGCCAGCAGACCACATTTATTTTCACAGGGGGCACATGGCTACACCTTC
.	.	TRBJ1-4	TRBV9	CASSHGGTNEKLFF	TGTGCCAGCAGCCACGGGGGGACTAATGAAAAACTGTTTTTT
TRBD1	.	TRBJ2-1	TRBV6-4	CASSRDSSYNEQFF	TGTGCCAGCAGCCGGGACAGCTCCTACAATGAGCAGTTCTTC
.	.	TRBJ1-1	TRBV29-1	CSVVRADGGEAFF	TGCAGCGTTGTGAGGGCAGACGGCGGTGAAGCTTTCTTT
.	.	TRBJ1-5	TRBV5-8	CASSLGQVPQPQHF	TGTGCCAGCAGCTTGGGTCAGGTACCGCAGCCCCAGCATTTT
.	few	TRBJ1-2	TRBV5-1	CASSLGQPRGKGYTF	TGCGCCAGCAGCTTGGGACAGCCGCGTGGTAAAGGCTACACCTTC
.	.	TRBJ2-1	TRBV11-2	CASLSGSGGMFSYNEQFF	TGTGCCAGTTTGTCAGGTTCCGGGGGTATGTTCTCCTACAATGAGCAGTTCTTC
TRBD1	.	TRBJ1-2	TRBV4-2	CASSPGQGDYGYTF	TGTGCCAGCAGCCCCGGACAGGGGGACTATGGCTACACCTTC
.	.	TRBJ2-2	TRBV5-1	CASIRTSQAGGSTGELFF	TGCGCCAGCATCCGGACTAGCCAGGCAGGGGGGAGCACCGGGGAGCTGTTTTTT
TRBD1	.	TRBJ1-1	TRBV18	CASSRQGMMTFF	TGTGCCAGCTCCCGACAGGGCATGATGACTTTCTTT
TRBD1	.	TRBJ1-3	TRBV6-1	CASSEGGNRGGNTIYF	TGTGCCAGCAGTGAAGGGGGAAACAGGGGTGGAAACACCATATATTTT
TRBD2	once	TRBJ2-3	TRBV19	CASSLSSSGGAGDTQYF	TGTGCCAGTAGTCTATCTTCTAGCGGGGGGGCGGGAGATACGCAGTATTTT
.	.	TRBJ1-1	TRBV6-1	CASSELLQGANTEAFF	TGTGCCAGCAGTGAGCTCCTACAGGGCGCGAACACTGAAGCTTTCTTT
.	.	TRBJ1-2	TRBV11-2	CASSSVQPVRDPSYTF	TGTGCCAGCAGCTCCGTCCAACCGGTCCGGGATCCGAGCTACACCTTC
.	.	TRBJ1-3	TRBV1	CTSSQRSRTDCGNTIYF	TGCACCAGCAGCCAACGTTCCAGGACGGACTGCGGAAACACCATATATTTT
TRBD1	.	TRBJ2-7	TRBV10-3	CAISDLGQLASYEQYF	TGTGCCATCAGTGATCTGGGACAGTTAGCCTCCTACGAGCAGTACTTC
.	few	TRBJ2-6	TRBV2	CASSEGAGLTF	TGTGCCAGCAGTGAAGGGGCCGGCCTGACTTTC
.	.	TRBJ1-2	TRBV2	CASSVEGYGYTF	TGTGCCAGCAGTGTGGAGGGTTATGGCTACACCTTC
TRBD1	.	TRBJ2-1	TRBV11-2	CASSEMLTGAWNEQFF	TGTGCCAGCAGCGAGATGCTGACAGGGGCTTGGAATGAGCAGTTCTTC
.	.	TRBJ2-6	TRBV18	CASSPRPVNSGANVLTF	TGTGCCAGCTCACCCCGCCCAGTGAACTCTGGGGCCAACGTCCTGACTTTC
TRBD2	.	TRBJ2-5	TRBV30	CATSAGEETQYF	TGTGCCACCTCAGCGGGGGAAGAGACCCAGTACTTC
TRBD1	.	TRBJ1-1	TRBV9	CASSPYRGVNTEAFF	TGTGCCAGCAGCCCCTACAGGGGAGTGAACACTGAAGCTTTCTTT
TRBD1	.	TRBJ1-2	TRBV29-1	CSVEKGQGYGYTF	TGCAGCGTTGAGAAGGGACAGGGCTATGGCTACACCTTC
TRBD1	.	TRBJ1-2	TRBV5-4	CASSLDLGQAYGYTF	TGTGCCAGCAGCTTGGACTTAGGACAGGCCTATGGCTACACCTTC
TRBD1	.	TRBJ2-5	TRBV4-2	CASSLQGANQETQYF	TGTGCCAGCAGCCTCCAGGGGGCAAACCAAGAGACCCAGTACTTC
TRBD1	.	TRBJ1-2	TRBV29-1	CSGRQGDYGYTF	TGCAGCGGCCGACAGGGCGACTATGGCTACACCTTC
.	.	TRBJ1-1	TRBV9	CASSVDISRDFNTEAFF	TGTGCCAGCAGCGTAGACATCTCCCGGGACTTTAACACTGAAGCTTTCTTT
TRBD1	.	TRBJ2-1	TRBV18	CASSPPGQGPNEQFF	TGTGCCAGCTCACCCCCGGGACAGGGTCCCAATGAGCAGTTCTTC
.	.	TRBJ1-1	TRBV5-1	CASSLSWGGTEAFF	TGCGCCAGCAGCTTGTCCTGGGGCGGCACTGAAGCTTTCTTT
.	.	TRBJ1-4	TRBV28	CASLPFESEKLFF	TGTGCCAGCCTCCCCTTCGAGTCTGAAAAACTGTTTTTT
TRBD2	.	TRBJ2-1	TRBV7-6	CASSLAISSGGVYEQFF	TGTGCCAGCAGCTTAGCGATTTCTAGCGGGGGGGTTTATGAGCAGTTCTTC
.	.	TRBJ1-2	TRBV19	CASRHQGGYTF	TGTGCCAGTAGGCACCAGGGAGGCTACACCTTC
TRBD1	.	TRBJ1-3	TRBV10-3	CAISVGTGDGNTIYF	TGTGCCATCAGTGTAGGGACAGGGGATGGAAACACCATATATTTT
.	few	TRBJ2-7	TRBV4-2	CASSQDRGGGAYEQYF	TGTGCCAGCAGCCAAGATAGGGGCGGGGGCGCCTACGAGCAGTACTTC
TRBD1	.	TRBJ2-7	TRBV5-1	CASSLGWDRGYEQYF	TGCGCCAGCAGCTTGGGATGGGACAGGGGGTACGAGCAGTACTTC